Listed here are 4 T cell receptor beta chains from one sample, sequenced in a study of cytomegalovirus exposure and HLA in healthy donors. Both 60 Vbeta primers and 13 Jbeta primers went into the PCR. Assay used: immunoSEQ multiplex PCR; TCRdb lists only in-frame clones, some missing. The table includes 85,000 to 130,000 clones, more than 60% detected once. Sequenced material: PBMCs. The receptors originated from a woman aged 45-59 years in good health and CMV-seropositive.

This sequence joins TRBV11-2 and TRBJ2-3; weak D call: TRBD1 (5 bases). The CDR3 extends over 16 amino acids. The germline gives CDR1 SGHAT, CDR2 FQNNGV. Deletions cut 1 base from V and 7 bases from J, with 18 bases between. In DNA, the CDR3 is TGTGCCAGCAGCTTAGTTGCAGCACAGGTTTTTAATACGCAGTATTTT. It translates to CASSLVAAQVFNTQYF.

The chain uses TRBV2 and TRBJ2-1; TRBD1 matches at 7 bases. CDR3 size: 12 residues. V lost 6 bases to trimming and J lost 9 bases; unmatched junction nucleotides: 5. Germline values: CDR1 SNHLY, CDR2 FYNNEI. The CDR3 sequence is CASSWPGGEQFF. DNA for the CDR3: TGTGCCAGCAGCTGGCCAGGGGGTGAGCAGTTCTTC.

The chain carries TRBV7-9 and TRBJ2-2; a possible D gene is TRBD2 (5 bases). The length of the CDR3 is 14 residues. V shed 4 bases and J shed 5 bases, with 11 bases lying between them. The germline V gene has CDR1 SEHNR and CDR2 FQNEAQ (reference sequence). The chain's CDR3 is CASSSYSGTGELFF. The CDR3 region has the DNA TGTGCCAGCAGCTCCTACAGCGGAACCGGGGAGCTGTTTTTT.

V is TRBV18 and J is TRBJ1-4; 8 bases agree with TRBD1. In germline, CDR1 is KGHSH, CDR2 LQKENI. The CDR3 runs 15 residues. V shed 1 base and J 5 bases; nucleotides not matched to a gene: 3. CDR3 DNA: TGTGCCAGCTCACCACAACAGGGGGGAAATGAAAAACTGTTTTTT. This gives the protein CASSPQQGGNEKLFF.